A selection of T cell receptor beta chains follows, all from one sample in a study of shared clonotypes between healthy human individuals. TCRdb keeps only in-frame clones here, not all; method: immunoSEQ multiplex PCR. The sample has around 1.9 million clones, about 92% seen once. Sequencing was done on a sample of naive CD8+ T cells from PBMCs. These receptors were taken from a young man in good health. Some clones in this sample may be carry-over from other donors' samples. CDR3s include the opening cysteine and the closing phenylalanine or tryptophan. A D gene is named only where the DNA matches it firmly. The size of a clone is reported for some rows only, either as once, few or many, or as a class for expanded clones.

v_call	d_call	j_call	clone_size	cdr3_aa	cdr3_nt
TRBV9	-	TRBJ2-3	-	CASSGPGGARTDTQYF	TGTGCCAGCAGCGGCCCCGGCGGGGCGCGTACAGATACGCAGTATTTT
TRBV29-1	-	TRBJ2-7	once	CSVPGLLHEQYF	TGCAGCGTTCCGGGACTGCTCCACGAGCAGTACTTC
TRBV11-2	TRBD2	TRBJ2-1	-	CASSFTSGSKNEQFF	TGTGCCAGCAGCTTCACTAGCGGGAGTAAGAATGAGCAGTTCTTC
TRBV29-1	TRBD2	TRBJ2-1	-	CSVDTSGSGNEQFF	TGCAGCGTTGATACTAGCGGGAGTGGGAATGAGCAGTTCTTC
TRBV19	-	TRBJ1-4	-	CASSMDAIIPGEKLFF	TGTGCCAGTAGTATGGACGCAATCATACCCGGGGAAAAACTGTTTTTT
TRBV6-5	-	TRBJ2-5	-	CASSYIGGGGETQYF	TGTGCCAGCAGTTATATAGGAGGAGGGGGAGAGACCCAGTACTTC
TRBV7-9	-	TRBJ2-5	-	CASSPGTAEETQYF	TGTGCCAGCAGCCCTGGGACGGCTGAAGAGACCCAGTACTTC
TRBV2	-	TRBJ2-7	-	CASGVPGQPYEQYF	TGTGCCAGCGGGGTTCCAGGACAGCCCTACGAGCAGTACTTC
TRBV28	-	TRBJ2-1	-	CASSKDSREQFF	TGTGCCAGCAGCAAGGACAGTCGGGAGCAGTTCTTC
TRBV12-5	-	TRBJ2-1	-	CASGSDSSSTYNEQFF	TGTGCTAGTGGTTCGGATTCATCTAGCACATACAATGAGCAGTTCTTC
TRBV10-3	TRBD1	TRBJ1-5	-	CAISEQGARQPQHF	TGTGCCATCAGTGAGCAGGGGGCGCGTCAGCCCCAGCATTTT
TRBV27	-	TRBJ2-5	once	CASSLSPWGDQYF	TGTGCCAGCAGTTTATCCCCTTGGGGGGACCAGTACTTC
TRBV9	-	TRBJ2-7	-	CASSVGEHEQYF	TGTGCCAGCAGCGTAGGGGAACACGAGCAGTACTTC
TRBV7-9	TRBD1	TRBJ1-1	-	CASSLGRDRGSGAFF	TGTGCCAGCAGCTTAGGGAGGGACAGGGGTTCAGGAGCTTTCTTT
TRBV13	-	TRBJ1-1	-	CASSLDGEDLNTEAFF	TGTGCCAGCAGCTTAGACGGTGAGGATTTGAACACTGAAGCTTTCTTT
TRBV7-9	-	TRBJ1-2	-	CASSLEADPAYGYTF	TGTGCCAGCAGCTTAGAGGCCGACCCTGCCTATGGCTACACCTTC
TRBV13	-	TRBJ2-7	once	CASSLAGMNEQYF	TGTGCCAGCAGCTTAGCAGGGATGAACGAGCAGTACTTC
TRBV10-3	-	TRBJ2-7	-	CAISELGGSGYEQYF	TGTGCCATCAGTGAGTTGGGGGGAAGCGGTTACGAGCAGTACTTC
TRBV6-1	TRBD1	TRBJ2-7	-	CASSELRQGWGEQYF	TGTGCCAGCAGTGAACTCCGACAGGGGTGGGGCGAGCAGTACTTC
TRBV5-5	TRBD2	TRBJ2-7	-	CASSPGTSPLEQYF	TGTGCCAGCAGCCCCGGGACTAGCCCCCTCGAGCAGTACTTC
TRBV11-2	-	TRBJ2-2	-	CASSLDRPGTLRTGELFF	TGTGCCAGCAGCTTAGATCGTCCGGGGACCTTACGCACCGGGGAGCTGTTTTTT
TRBV14	-	TRBJ2-2	-	CASSPPGRGDTGELFF	TGTGCCAGCAGCCCCCCCGGCAGGGGGGATACCGGGGAGCTGTTTTTT
TRBV14	TRBD2	TRBJ2-1	-	CASSGGGGDEQFF	TGTGCCTCAAGCGGGGGAGGGGGTGATGAGCAGTTCTTC
TRBV15	-	TRBJ2-5	-	CATSRDRGSGGAGEQYF	TGTGCCACCAGCAGAGATAGGGGGAGCGGAGGGGCGGGGGAGCAGTACTTC
TRBV27	-	TRBJ2-7	-	CASSQIAGYEQYF	TGTGCCAGCAGTCAAATAGCCGGTTACGAGCAGTACTTC
TRBV28	-	TRBJ2-1	-	CASSLEYSYNEQFF	TGTGCCAGCAGTTTAGAGTACTCCTACAATGAGCAGTTCTTC
TRBV6-1	TRBD1	TRBJ1-1	-	CASSEQGAPTEAFF	TGTGCCAGCAGTGAACAGGGGGCGCCCACTGAAGCTTTCTTT
TRBV5-6	-	TRBJ2-7	-	CASSRGTGWYEQYF	TGTGCCAGCAGCAGGGGGACCGGGTGGTACGAGCAGTACTTC
TRBV19	-	TRBJ2-7	-	CASSRRDYEQYF	TGTGCCAGTAGTAGACGCGACTACGAGCAGTACTTC
TRBV28	TRBD1	TRBJ2-1	-	CASRRAGTAYNEQFF	TGTGCCAGCAGACGCGCCGGGACAGCTTACAATGAGCAGTTCTTC
TRBV7-2	-	TRBJ2-5	-	CASSSIGLKSETQYF	TGTGCCAGCAGCTCGATCGGACTGAAGTCGGAGACCCAGTACTTC
TRBV30	TRBD1	TRBJ1-5	-	CACQDRASNQPQHF	TGTGCCTGCCAGGACAGGGCGAGCAATCAGCCCCAGCATTTT
TRBV9	-	TRBJ2-5	-	CASSVGGKETQYF	TGTGCCAGCAGCGTAGGGGGGAAGGAGACCCAGTACTTC
TRBV9	TRBD2	TRBJ2-7	-	CASSGRLAGGDHEQYF	TGTGCCAGCAGCGGAAGACTAGCGGGAGGGGACCACGAGCAGTACTTC
TRBV27	TRBD1	TRBJ2-7	-	CASSAISSGGYEQYF	TGTGCCAGCAGTGCTATATCTTCAGGGGGCTACGAGCAGTACTTC
TRBV27	-	TRBJ1-1	-	CASRELGAEAFF	TGTGCCAGCAGAGAGTTGGGAGCTGAAGCTTTCTTT
TRBV30	-	TRBJ1-1	-	CAWSWRGEAFF	TGTGCCTGGAGTTGGCGGGGGGAGGCTTTCTTT
TRBV7-9	TRBD1	TRBJ2-3	-	CASSPKQGVMTDTQYF	TGTGCCAGCAGTCCCAAACAGGGGGTGATGACAGATACGCAGTATTTT
TRBV28	TRBD2	TRBJ2-3	-	CASADSGRATDTQYF	TGTGCCAGCGCAGATAGCGGGAGGGCGACAGATACGCAGTATTTT
TRBV29-1	-	TRBJ2-1	-	CSVDRGGYNEQFF	TGCAGCGTTGACAGGGGGGGGTACAATGAGCAGTTCTTC
TRBV6-6	-	TRBJ2-7	-	CASSPAFEQYF	TGTGCCAGCAGCCCAGCCTTCGAGCAGTACTTC
TRBV18	TRBD2	TRBJ2-2	once	CASSSRGTSETGELFF	TGTGCCAGCTCATCACGGGGTACTAGCGAAACCGGGGAGCTGTTTTTT